This TCR beta chain emerged from a study of tumor-infiltrating lymphocytes in primary liver carcinoma. Background on the study: Patients were both men and women, whose ages ran from 30 to 69 years.

Trimming shortened V by 0 bases and J by 6 bases, and 10 bases separated the two germline ends. From germline, CDR1 is SGHRS and CDR2 YFSETQ. The CDR3 contains 14 residues. Joint extraction of RNA and DNA used about 17-33 mg of bulk tissue that was unsorted. Every patient in the cohort had a primary liver carcinoma. That carcinoma was treated by surgical resection. Chronic HBV infection affected patients, none of whom had received treatment. Samples were taken from five separate regions of every tumor. As to this clonotype: Because the CDR3 is missing its conserved closing phenylalanine or tryptophan, this is likely a read error.

From around 500 ng of total RNA, TCR beta-specific cDNA was reverse-transcribed using a constant-region primer. For TCR beta, libraries were produced by three nested multiplex PCR rounds using slightly modified ARM-PCR. In the first two PCR rounds, TRBV1-TRBV30 forward primers were paired with a C-beta reverse primer, and each round lasted about 9 cycles. TCRdb re-analysed the multiplex PCR reads in MiXCR, keeping a single row per CDR3 protein. The sample has about 190,000 distinct CDR3 sequences, around 85% seen once. The sequence derives from a man between 40 and 49 years old with primary liver carcinoma and hepatitis B virus infection. The sample taken for sequencing was tumor tissue from primary liver carcinoma. The V call is TRBV5-1, the J call TRBJ1-5; maybe TRBD1 (5 bases). CDR3 region: CASSLGGVGQPQHY. DNA for the CDR3: TGCGCCAGCAGCTTGGGGGGGGTAGGTCAGCCCCAGCATTAT.